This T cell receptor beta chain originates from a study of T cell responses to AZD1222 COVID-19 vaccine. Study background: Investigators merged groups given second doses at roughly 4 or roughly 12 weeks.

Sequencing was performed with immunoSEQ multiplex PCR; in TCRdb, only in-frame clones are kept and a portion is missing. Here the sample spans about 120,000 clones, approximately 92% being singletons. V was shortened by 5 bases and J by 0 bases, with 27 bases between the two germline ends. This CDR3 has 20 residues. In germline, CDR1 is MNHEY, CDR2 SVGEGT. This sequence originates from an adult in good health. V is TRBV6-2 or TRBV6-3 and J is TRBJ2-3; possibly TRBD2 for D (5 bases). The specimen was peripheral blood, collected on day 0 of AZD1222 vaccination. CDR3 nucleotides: TGTGCCAGCAGTCACCCTGCCCCGATAGCGACCCGGCAGAGCACAGATACGCAGTATTTT. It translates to CASSHPAPIATRQSTDTQYF.